The clone carrying this TCR beta chain was seen only a few times. This sample was taken from a study of blood T cell repertoires in COVID-19. Trimming removed 0 bases at V and 1 base at J, with 9 bases between. From germline, CDR1 is SGHAT and CDR2 FQNNGV. This CDR3 has 15 residues. The data were produced by immunoSEQ multiplex PCR, yet TCRdb's version contains in-frame clones alone and is incomplete. The table includes about 210,000 clones, 86% detected once. Sequenced: PBMCs or T cells enriched from blood (not recorded which). The sequence was collected from a woman aged 25 to 39 who had been exposed to COVID-19. This rearrangement joins TRBV11-2 to TRBJ1-1; D is unclear. CDR3 residues: CASSLDPRGNTEAFF. The CDR3 DNA reads as TGTGCCAGCAGCTTAGATCCTCGGGGGAACACTGAAGCTTTCTTT.